Sequencing of this T cell receptor beta chain was carried out in a study of blood T cell repertoires in COVID-19. This clone was counted once. Per the original methods: Using reference gene primer amplification, nucleated cell counts were estimated. Generated by immunoSEQ multiplex PCR, the TCRdb table keeps only in-frame clones and is missing some. V, J and clone size derive from that table, while D and trimming were established from the DNA sequence. This table holds around 300,000 clones, about 90% found once. V shed 5 bases and J shed 4 bases, with 13 bases lying between them. This CDR3 spans 14 amino acids. Germline CDR1 and CDR2: SGHNT and YENEEA.

The TCR comes from a woman in her thirties who had recovered from COVID-19. Sequences were obtained from PBMCs or T cells enriched from blood (not recorded which). The J gene is TRBJ2-3, the V gene TRBV11-3; D might be TRBD2 (5 bases). CDR3 in amino acids: CASSPGGRADTQYF. In nucleotides, the CDR3 is TGTGCCAGCAGCCCCGGCGGGCGGGCAGATACGCAGTATTTT.